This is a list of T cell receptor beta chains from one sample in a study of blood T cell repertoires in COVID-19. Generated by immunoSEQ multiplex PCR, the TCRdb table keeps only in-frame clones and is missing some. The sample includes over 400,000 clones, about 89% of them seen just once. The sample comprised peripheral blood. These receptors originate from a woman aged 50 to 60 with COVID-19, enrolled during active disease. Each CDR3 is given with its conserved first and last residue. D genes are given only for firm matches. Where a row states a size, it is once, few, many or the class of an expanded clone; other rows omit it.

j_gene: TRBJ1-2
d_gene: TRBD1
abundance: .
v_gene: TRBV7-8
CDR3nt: TGTGCCAGCAGCTCGACAGGGCAGGGGGGCTACACCTTC
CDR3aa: CASSSTGQGGYTF

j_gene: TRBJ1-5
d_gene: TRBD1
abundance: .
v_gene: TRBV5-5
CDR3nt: TGTGCCAGCAGCCCTGACAGGGCAAATCAGCCCCAGCATTTT
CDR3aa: CASSPDRANQPQHF

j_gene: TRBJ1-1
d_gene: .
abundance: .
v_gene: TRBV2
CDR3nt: TGTGCCAGCAGTGAAGCTGGGCCCACCGTCGCTGAAGCTTTCTTT
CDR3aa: CASSEAGPTVAEAFF

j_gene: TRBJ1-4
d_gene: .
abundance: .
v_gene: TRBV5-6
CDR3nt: TGTGCCAGCAGCCTCTCCAACGCCGGGGAAAAACTGTTTTTT
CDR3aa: CASSLSNAGEKLFF

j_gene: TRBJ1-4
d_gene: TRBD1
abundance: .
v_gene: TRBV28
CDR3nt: TGTGCCAGCAGTTTACCACCCGGGACAGGGTGGCTGTTTTTT
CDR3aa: CASSLPPGTGWLFF

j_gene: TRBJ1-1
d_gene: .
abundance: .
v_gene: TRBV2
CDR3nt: TGTGCCAGCAGCGAAACCGGGTGGGCTTTCTTT
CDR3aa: CASSETGWAFF

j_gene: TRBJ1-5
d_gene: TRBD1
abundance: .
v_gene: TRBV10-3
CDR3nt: TGTGCCATCGGACAGGTTGCGGACAGGGATCAGCCCCAGCATTTT
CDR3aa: CAIGQVADRDQPQHF

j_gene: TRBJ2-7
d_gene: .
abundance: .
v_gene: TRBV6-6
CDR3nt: TGTGCCAGCAGTCGTTCACTGTCCTACGAGCAGTACTTC
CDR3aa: CASSRSLSYEQYF

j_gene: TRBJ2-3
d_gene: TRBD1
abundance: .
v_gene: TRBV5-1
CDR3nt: TGCGCCAGCAGCTCTACGGACAGGGAAGATACGCAGTATTTT
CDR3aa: CASSSTDREDTQYF

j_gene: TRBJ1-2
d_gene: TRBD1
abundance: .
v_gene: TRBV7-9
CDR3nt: TGTGCCAGCAGCTTAGGGACAGGGGGCGCCCATGGCTACACCTTC
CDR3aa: CASSLGTGGAHGYTF

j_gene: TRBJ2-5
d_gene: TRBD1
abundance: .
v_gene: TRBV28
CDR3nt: TGTGCCAGCACGTTGGAACAGGGGCCGCAGCGTCAAGAGACCCAGTACTTC
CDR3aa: CASTLEQGPQRQETQYF

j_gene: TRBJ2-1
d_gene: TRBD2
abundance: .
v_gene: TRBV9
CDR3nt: TGTGCCAGCAGCCCCCTGGGGGGGACCTACAATGAGCAGTTCTTC
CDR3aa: CASSPLGGTYNEQFF

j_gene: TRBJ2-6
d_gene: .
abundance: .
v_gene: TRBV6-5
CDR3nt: TGTGCCAGCAGCCCGGCTGGGGCCAACGTCCTGACTTTC
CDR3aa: CASSPAGANVLTF

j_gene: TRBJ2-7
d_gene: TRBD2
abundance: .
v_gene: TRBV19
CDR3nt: TGTGCCAGTAGTATAAAGGGACTAGCGGGGAGCTCCTACGAGCAGTACTTC
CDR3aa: CASSIKGLAGSSYEQYF

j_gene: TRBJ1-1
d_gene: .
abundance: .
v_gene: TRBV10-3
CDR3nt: TGTGCCATCATGAGGTCCGGGGAGGGGAACACTGAAGCTTTCTTT
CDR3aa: CAIMRSGEGNTEAFF

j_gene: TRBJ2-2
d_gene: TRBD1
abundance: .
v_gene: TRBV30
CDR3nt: TGTGCCTGCGTACAGGGGGCGGGCACCGGGGAGCTGTTTTTT
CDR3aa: CACVQGAGTGELFF

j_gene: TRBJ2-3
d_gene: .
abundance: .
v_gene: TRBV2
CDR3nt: TGTGCCAGCAGGGTAGCGAGAGGCACAGATACGCAGTATTTT
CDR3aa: CASRVARGTDTQYF

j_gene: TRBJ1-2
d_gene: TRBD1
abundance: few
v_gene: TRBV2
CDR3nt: TGTGCCAGCAGTGACCGGTCAGGGGGTGGCTACACCTTC
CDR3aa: CASSDRSGGGYTF

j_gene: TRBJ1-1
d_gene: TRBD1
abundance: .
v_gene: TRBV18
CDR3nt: TGTGCCAGCTCACCACAGGGGGCAGAAGCTTTCTTT
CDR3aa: CASSPQGAEAFF

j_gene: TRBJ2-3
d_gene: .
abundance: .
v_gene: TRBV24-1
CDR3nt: TGTGCCACCAGTGACCCACGACGGAGGGATACGCAGTATTTT
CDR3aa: CATSDPRRRDTQYF

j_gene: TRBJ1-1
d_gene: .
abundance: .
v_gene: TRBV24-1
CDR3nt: TGTGCCACCAGTTTAGCGCGGGACACTGAAGCTTTCTTT
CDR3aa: CATSLARDTEAFF

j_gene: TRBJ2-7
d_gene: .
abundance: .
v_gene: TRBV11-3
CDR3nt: TGTGCCAGCAGCCAAGGGGAGGTCTACGAGCAGTACTTC
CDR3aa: CASSQGEVYEQYF

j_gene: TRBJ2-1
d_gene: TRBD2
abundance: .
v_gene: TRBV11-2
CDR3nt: TGTGCCAGCAGCCCCCGGTCTAGCGGGGATTACAATGAGCAGTTCTTC
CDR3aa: CASSPRSSGDYNEQFF

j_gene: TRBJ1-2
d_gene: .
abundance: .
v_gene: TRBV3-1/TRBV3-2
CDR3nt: TGTGCCAGCAGCCAAGAGAGGGGGGGGCAGGCTAACTATGGCTACACCTTC
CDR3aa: CASSQERGGQANYGYTF

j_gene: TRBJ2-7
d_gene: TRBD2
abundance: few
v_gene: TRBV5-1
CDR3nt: TGCGCCAGCAGCTCCCCCGCGACTAGCGGGGACCCCATCTACGAGCAGTACTTC
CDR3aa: CASSSPATSGDPIYEQYF

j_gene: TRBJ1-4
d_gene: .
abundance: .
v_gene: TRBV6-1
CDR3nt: TGTGCCAGCAGTGACCGGAGTGAAAAACTGTTTTTT
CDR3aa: CASSDRSEKLFF

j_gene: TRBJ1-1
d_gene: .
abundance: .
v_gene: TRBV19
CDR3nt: TGTGCCAGTACCCCGGGGGGCTCGAGGACTGAAGCTTTCTTT
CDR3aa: CASTPGGSRTEAFF

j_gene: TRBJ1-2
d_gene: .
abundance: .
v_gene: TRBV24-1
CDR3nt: TGTGCCACCAGTGATTTGCATAGCCGAGGCTACACCTTC
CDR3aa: CATSDLHSRGYTF

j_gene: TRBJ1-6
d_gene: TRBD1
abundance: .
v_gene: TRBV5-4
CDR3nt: TGTGCCAGCAGCTTCATAGGACAGGGAAATTCACCCCTCCACTTT
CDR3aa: CASSFIGQGNSPLHF

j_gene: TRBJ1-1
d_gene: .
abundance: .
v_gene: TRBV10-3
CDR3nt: TGTGCCATCAGTGAGTCACAGAACACTGAAGCTTTCTTT
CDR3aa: CAISESQNTEAFF

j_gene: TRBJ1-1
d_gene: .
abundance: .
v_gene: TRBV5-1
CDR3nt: TGCGCCAGCAGCTTGGGTCGTCTGTCTGAAGCTTTCTTT
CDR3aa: CASSLGRLSEAFF

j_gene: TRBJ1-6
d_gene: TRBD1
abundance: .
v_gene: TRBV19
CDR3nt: TGTGCCAGTAGTTGGACAGGGCTTGGTAATTCACCCCTCCACTTT
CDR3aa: CASSWTGLGNSPLHF

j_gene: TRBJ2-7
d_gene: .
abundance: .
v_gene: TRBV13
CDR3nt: TGTGCCAGCAGCTTGGGGAGCTCCTACGAGCAGTACTTC
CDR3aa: CASSLGSSYEQYF

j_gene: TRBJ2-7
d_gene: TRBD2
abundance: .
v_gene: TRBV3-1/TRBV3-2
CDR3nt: TGTGCCAGCAGCCTCCTTGGGGGGGTCGAGCAGTACTTC
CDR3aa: CASSLLGGVEQYF

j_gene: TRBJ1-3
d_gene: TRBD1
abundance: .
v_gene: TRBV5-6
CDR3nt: TGTGCCAGCAGCTTGGGGACAGGGGCTGGAAACACCATATATTTT
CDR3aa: CASSLGTGAGNTIYF

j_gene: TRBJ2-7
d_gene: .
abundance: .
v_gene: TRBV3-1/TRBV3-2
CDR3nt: TGTGCCAGCAGCCCAGGACAGTTTTCCTACGAGCAGTACTTC
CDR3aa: CASSPGQFSYEQYF

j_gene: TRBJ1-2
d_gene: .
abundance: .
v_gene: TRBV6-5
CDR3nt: TGTGCCAGCAATTGGGACTCGGATGAGGGCTACACCTTC
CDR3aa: CASNWDSDEGYTF

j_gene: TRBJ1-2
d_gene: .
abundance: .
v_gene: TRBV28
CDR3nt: TGTGCCAGCAGTCAAAGAACAGGCTTTCCTTCACGGTTCTATGGCTACACCTTC
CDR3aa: CASSQRTGFPSRFYGYTF

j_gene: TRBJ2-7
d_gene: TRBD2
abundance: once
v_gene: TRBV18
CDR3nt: TGTGCCAGCTCACCTGGGACTAGTTCGGACGAGCAGTACTTC
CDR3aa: CASSPGTSSDEQYF

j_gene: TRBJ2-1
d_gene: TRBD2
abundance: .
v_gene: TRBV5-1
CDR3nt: TGCGCCAGCAGCCCCGGGACTAGCGGGGGTAATGAGCAGTTCTTC
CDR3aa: CASSPGTSGGNEQFF